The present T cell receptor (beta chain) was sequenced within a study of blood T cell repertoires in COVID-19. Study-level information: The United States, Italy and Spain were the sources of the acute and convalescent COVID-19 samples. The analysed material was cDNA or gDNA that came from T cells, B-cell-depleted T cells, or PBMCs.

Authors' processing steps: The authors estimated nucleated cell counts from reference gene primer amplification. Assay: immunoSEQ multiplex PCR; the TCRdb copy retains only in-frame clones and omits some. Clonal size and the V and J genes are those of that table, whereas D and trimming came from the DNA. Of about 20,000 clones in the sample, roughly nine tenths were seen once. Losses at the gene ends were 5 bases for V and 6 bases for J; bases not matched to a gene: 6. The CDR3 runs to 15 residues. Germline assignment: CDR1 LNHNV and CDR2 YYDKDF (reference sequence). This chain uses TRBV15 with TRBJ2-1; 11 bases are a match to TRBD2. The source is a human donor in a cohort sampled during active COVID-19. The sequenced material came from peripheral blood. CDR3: CATSPLAGGSNEQFF. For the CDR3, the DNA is TGTGCCACCAGCCCCCTAGCGGGAGGTTCCAATGAGCAGTTCTTC.